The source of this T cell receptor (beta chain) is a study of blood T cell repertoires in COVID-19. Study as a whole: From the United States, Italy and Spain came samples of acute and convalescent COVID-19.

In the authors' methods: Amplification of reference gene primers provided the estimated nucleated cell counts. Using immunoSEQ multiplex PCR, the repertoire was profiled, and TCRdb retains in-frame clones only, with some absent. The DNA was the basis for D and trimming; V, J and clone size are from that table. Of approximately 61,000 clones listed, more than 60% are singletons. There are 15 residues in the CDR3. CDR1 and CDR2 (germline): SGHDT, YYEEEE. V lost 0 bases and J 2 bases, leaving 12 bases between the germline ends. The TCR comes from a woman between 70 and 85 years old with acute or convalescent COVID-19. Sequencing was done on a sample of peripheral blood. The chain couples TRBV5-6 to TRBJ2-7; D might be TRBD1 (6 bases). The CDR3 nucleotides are TGTGCCAGCAGCTTGGGCCCGGGACAAACCTACGAGCAGTACTTC. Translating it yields CASSLGPGQTYEQYF.